Below, 28 T cell receptor beta chains from the same sample are listed, as sequenced in a study of a mutant IDH1 vaccine in newly diagnosed glioma. The time point is: week 35, safety follow-up. Every vaccination contained 300 ug of the mutant IDH1 20-mer peptide and was paired with topical imiquimod. The antigens of these receptors remain unknown. The data were produced by immunoSEQ multiplex PCR, yet TCRdb's version contains in-frame clones alone and is incomplete. Counted here are tens of thousands of clones, 70% to 90% occurring once; the ten biggest clones make up roughly 2%. The sample was PBMCs, taken from a glioma patient whose treatment included an IDH1 peptide vaccine. The receptor source for this set is a man between 25 and 39 years old with glioma.

V is TRBV7-9 and J is TRBJ2-5; TRBD2 agrees at 9 bases. The CDR3 contains 14 residues. Germline V gene lookup returns CDR1 SEHNR and CDR2 FQNEAQ (reference sequence). With V trimmed by 3 bases and J by 7 bases, 6 bases remained unmatched. CDR3 coding DNA: TGTGCCAGCAGCTTCCCAGCGGGAGGTTTGACCCAGTACTTC. Its translation: CASSFPAGGLTQYF.

The rearrangement joins TRBV6-1 to TRBJ1-4; D gene unclear. This CDR3 has 13 amino acids. From germline, CDR1 is MNHNS and CDR2 SASEGT. The ends were cut back, 7 bases at V and 4 bases at J, with 10 bases in the middle. The CDR3 bases are TGTGCCAGCACGACATGGGGTAATGAAAAACTGTTTTTT. It translates to CASTTWGNEKLFF.

As for this clone: The same CDR3 is also encoded by other DNA sequences in this sample. The genes are TRBV9 and TRBJ1-2, with D perhaps matching TRBD1 (5 bases). The CDR3 extends over 13 amino acids. Looked up from germline, CDR1 is SGDLS and CDR2 is YYNGEE. Trimming stripped 2 bases from V and 3 bases from J, with 8 bases between. In DNA, the CDR3 is TGTGCCAGCAGCGTCGGGACTGACTATGGCTACACCTTC. It is translated as CASSVGTDYGYTF. The whole variable domain, filled in from reference TRBV9 and TRBJ1-2, reads DSGVTQTPKHLITATGQRVTLRCSPRSGDLSVYWYQQSLDQGLQFLIQYYNGEERAKGNILERFSAQQFPDLHSELNLSSLELGDSALYFCASSVGTDYGYTFGSGTRLTVV.

Here the CDR3 DNA reads TGTGCCAGCAGCACGGGACGGCGAAATCAGCCCCAGCATTTT. Protein: CASSTGRRNQPQHF. The chain joins TRBV28 to TRBJ1-5; weak D call: TRBD1 (5 bases). Per the germline V gene, CDR1 is MDHEN and CDR2 is SYDVKM. The CDR3 covers 14 residues. V lost 6 bases and J lost 4, with 13 bases in between.

CDR3 coding DNA: TGCGCCAGCAGCTTAGACGGCCGAGGGGACACTGAAGCTTTCTTT. Amino acids: CASSLDGRGDTEAFF. The J gene is TRBJ1-1, the V gene TRBV5-1; a weak D match, TRBD1 (5 bases). The V and J ends lost 2 bases and 3 bases respectively, with 14 bases between them. The CDR3 is made up of 15 amino acids. Germline CDR1 is SGHRS and CDR2 is YFSETQ.

J is TRBJ2-3 and V is TRBV4-1, with TRBD2 matching 11 bases. Germline trimming cut 5 bases from V and 6 bases from J; bases unmatched to any gene: 10. CDR3 length: 16 amino acids. Germline lookup yields CDR1 MGHRA and CDR2 YSYEKL. CDR3 residues: CASSSQGSGGADTQYF. In DNA, the CDR3 is TGCGCCAGCAGCTCCCAGGGTAGCGGGGGGGCGGATACGCAGTATTTT.

The chain has TRBV5-1 and TRBJ2-1; 7 bases are a match to TRBD1. The ends lost 5 bases at V and 7 bases at J; junction bases unmatched: 6. The germline gives CDR1 SGHRS, CDR2 YFSETQ. The CDR3 has 13 residues. The CDR3 region has the DNA TGCGCCAGCAGAGGGACAGCTTCTAATGAGCAGTTCTTC. It is translated as CASRGTASNEQFF.

J is TRBJ1-4 and V is TRBV30; D remains unclear. Trimming removed 2 bases at V and 6 bases at J, with 13 bases between. The CDR3 totals 14 residues. The V gene's germline CDR1 is GTSNPN and CDR2 SVGIG (reference sequence). CDR3 nucleotides: TGTGCCTGGAGTAGGACCGACGGCTATGAAAAACTGTTTTTT. Protein sequence: CAWSRTDGYEKLFF.

This chain connects TRBV5-8 to TRBJ2-5, with 9 bases fitting TRBD1. Germline V gene sequence: CDR1 SGHTS, CDR2 YDEGEE. The length of the CDR3 is 15 residues. V lost 4 bases and J lost 4; bases outside the gene matches: 8. Written as DNA, the CDR3 is TGTGCCAGCAGCCCGGGGGACAGGGTAGGAGAGACCCAGTACTTC. Its protein product is CASSPGDRVGETQYF.

The chain couples TRBV7-9 to TRBJ1-1; D uncertain. Germline-derived CDR1 and CDR2 are SEHNR and FQNEAQ (reference sequence). Trimming took 4 bases from V and 2 from J, leaving 8 bases between them. CDR3 size: 13 residues. CDR3 protein: CASSSPVNTEAFF. CDR3 nucleotide sequence: TGTGCCAGCAGCTCCCCGGTTAACACTGAAGCTTTCTTT.

The chain couples TRBV5-1 to TRBJ2-3, with D perhaps TRBD2 (5 bases). From germline, CDR1 is SGHRS and CDR2 YFSETQ. Trimming removed 5 bases from V and 3 bases from J, with 16 bases in between. The CDR3 covers 15 residues. The CDR3 sequence: CASRRAGVQTDTQYF. As DNA, the CDR3 is TGCGCCAGCAGGAGGGCGGGTGTGCAAACAGATACGCAGTATTTT. The full variable domain, its missing parts supplied by reference TRBV5-1 and TRBJ2-3, is KAGVTQTPRYLIKTRGQQVTLSCSPISGHRSVSWYQQTPGQGLQFLFEYFSETQRNKGNFPGRFSGRQFSNSRSEMNVSTLELGDSALYLCASRRAGVQTDTQYFGPGTRLTVL.

CDR3 nucleotide sequence: TGTGCCAGTAGAAGGGCAAGACAGGGTTGGGAAGAAGCTTTCTTT. This codes for CASRRARQGWEEAFF. The rearrangement joins TRBV19 to TRBJ1-1, with 7 bases fitting TRBD1. The CDR3 extends over 15 amino acids. The J segment lost 8 bases and the V segment lost 6 bases, leaving 15 bases of the junction unmatched. CDR1 is LNHDA and CDR2 is SQIVND in the germline V gene (reference sequence).

This chain links TRBV5-1 with TRBJ2-5; 7 bases line up with TRBD1. Gene TRBJ2-7 matches the end of the DNA better, so the J call may be wrong. CDR3 length equals 14 residues. Germline-derived CDR1 and CDR2 are SGHRS and YFSETQ. For the CDR3, the DNA is TGCGCCAGCAGCTGGACACAGGGGAGCGACGAGCAGTACTTC. It encodes CASSWTQGSDEQYF.

The V gene is TRBV28, the J gene TRBJ1-2, with TRBD1 identical over 8 bases. The V gene's germline CDR1 is MDHEN and CDR2 SYDVKM. Losses at the gene ends were 7 bases for V and 7 bases for J; bases not matched to a gene: 14. The CDR3 spans 15 residues. This chain's CDR3 is CASIGRTDRASGYTF. DNA for the CDR3: TGTGCCAGCATAGGGCGAACGGACAGGGCTAGTGGCTACACCTTC.

Worth noting for this clone: The same CDR3 arises from other DNA sequences in this sample as well. The V gene is TRBV5-1, the J gene TRBJ2-3; the match to TRBD1 covers 8 bases. Germline-derived CDR1 and CDR2 are SGHRS and YFSETQ. V shed 5 bases and J 4 bases; nucleotides not matched to a gene: 3. The CDR3 sequence is 13 residues long. The CDR3 sequence is CASRQGASDTQYF. Here the CDR3 DNA reads TGCGCCAGCAGGCAGGGGGCATCAGATACGCAGTATTTT.

The rearrangement joins TRBV29-1 to TRBJ2-3, with 7 bases matching TRBD1. The V gene end was trimmed by 2 bases and the J gene end by 4 bases; junction bases not matched to a gene: 3. This CDR3 spans 13 amino acids. Germline V lookup: CDR1 SQVTM, CDR2 ANQGSEA. CDR3 sequence reads: CSVENRGADTQYF. The CDR3 DNA follows: TGCAGCGTTGAAAACAGGGGTGCAGATACGCAGTATTTT.

The chain links TRBV6-5 to TRBJ2-1; a possible D gene is TRBD2 (6 bases). The CDR3 contains 15 residues. Per germline, CDR1 MNHEY and CDR2 SVGAGI. The germline V and J ends were trimmed by 5 bases and 4 bases, with 15 bases remaining between them. The DNA for the CDR3 is TGTGCCAGCAGTAACCCCGGGACTTATTACAATGAGCAGTTCTTC. Protein: CASSNPGTYYNEQFF.

This sequence joins TRBV7-2 and TRBJ2-1, with TRBD2 identical over 10 bases. The CDR3 length is 15 residues. V lost 5 bases and J lost 5; bases outside the gene matches: 6. CDR1 is SGHTA and CDR2 is FQGNSA in the germline V gene. The CDR3 nucleotides are TGTGCCAGCAGCCCTTCTAGCGGGGGACACAATGAGCAGTTCTTC. It encodes CASSPSSGGHNEQFF. The variable domain in full, completed from reference TRBV7-2 and TRBJ2-1, reads GAGVSQSPSNKVTEKGKDVELRCDPISGHTALYWYRQSLGQGLEFLIYFQGNSAPDKSGLPSDRFSAERTGGSVSTLTIQRTQQEDSAVYLCASSPSSGGHNEQFFGPGTRLTVL.

The V gene is TRBV29-1, the J gene TRBJ2-3; 7 nucleotides line up with TRBD1. The CDR3 sequence is 14 residues long. Germline CDR1 SQVTM, CDR2 ANQGSEA. J gave up 4 bases and V 3 bases, and 7 bases lay outside the gene matches. This CDR3 is CSVEGQWGPDTQYF. The CDR3 nucleotides read TGCAGCGTTGAGGGACAGTGGGGACCAGATACGCAGTATTTT.

This clone was detected only once. The DNA is omitted, as the CDR3 cannot be located on it reliably, and the CDR3 follows TCRdb's listing. This sequence joins TRBV28 and TRBJ2-3; TRBD1 is the table's D call, not checked against the DNA. In germline, CDR1 is MDHEN, CDR2 SYDVKM. The CDR3 spans 19 residues, counting both ends. CDR3 sequence: CATLHVPAVLQVSTDTQYF.

This clone has only one observation. This chain joins TRBV5-6 and TRBJ1-4; D not certain. The V and J ends lost 3 bases and 8 bases respectively, with 23 bases between them. There are 17 residues in the CDR3. Looked up from germline, CDR1 is SGHDT and CDR2 is YYEEEE. In DNA form, the CDR3 reads TGTGCCAGCAGCTCACTACGTCAAGGAGGGTTGGACGAAAAACTGTTTTTT. Translation gives CASSSLRQGGLDEKLFF.

This clone was counted once. CDR3 sequence reads: CASSERTGETEAFF. DNA of the CDR3: TGTGCCAGCAGCGAAAGGACGGGGGAGACTGAAGCTTTCTTT. This chain links TRBV9 with TRBJ1-1, with D tentatively TRBD1 (5 bases). V was cut by 3 bases and J by 5 bases, with 14 bases left in between. In germline, CDR1 is SGDLS, CDR2 YYNGEE. CDR3 size: 14 residues.

The J gene is TRBJ2-7, the V gene TRBV28; maybe TRBD2 (6 bases). Deletions cut 5 bases from V and 1 base from J, with 12 bases between. The CDR3 covers 14 residues. Germline V gene data show CDR1 as MDHEN and CDR2 as SYDVKM. This CDR3 is CASSRLGTSYEQYF. CDR3 nucleotide sequence: TGTGCCAGCAGTCGTCTCGGGACTTCCTACGAGCAGTACTTC. The full variable domain, with the rest looked up from reference TRBV28 and TRBJ2-7, is DVKVTQSSRYLVKRTGEKVFLECVQDMDHENMFWYRQDPGLGLRLIYFSYDVKMKEKGDIPEGYSVSREKKERFSLILESASTNQTSMYLCASSRLGTSYEQYFGPGTRLTVT.

V usage is TRBV7-8 and J usage is TRBJ2-7; D might be TRBD1 or TRBD2, each matching 5 bases. This CDR3 is built from 12 residues. CDR1 is SGHVS and CDR2 is FQNEAQ in the germline V gene. Trimming removed 1 base at V and 6 bases at J, with 7 bases between. CDR3 DNA sequence: TGTGCCAGCAGCTTAGGGGACCGCGAGCAGTACTTC. This sequence encodes CASSLGDREQYF.

CDR3 in amino acids: CASTTGGDKGYTF. The CDR3 DNA sequence: TGTGCCAGTACGACAGGGGGGGATAAGGGCTACACCTTC. The V call is TRBV28, the J call TRBJ1-2, with TRBD1 matching over 9 bases. The germline CDR1 and CDR2 sequences are MDHEN and SYDVKM. The CDR3 extends over 13 amino acids. The V gene end was trimmed by 9 bases and the J gene end by 8 bases; junction bases not matched to a gene: 10.

The J gene is TRBJ1-2, the V gene TRBV19, with no clear D. Trimming stripped 4 bases from V and 7 bases from J, with 7 bases between. The germline V gene has CDR1 LNHDA and CDR2 SQIVND (reference sequence). CDR3 size: 11 residues. Written as DNA, the CDR3 is TGTGCCAGTAGTACGGCGGGTGGCTACACCTTC. Translation: CASSTAGGYTF.

The chain employs TRBV15 and TRBJ2-3, with 8 bases fitting TRBD2. The ends lost 3 bases at V and 2 bases at J; junction bases unmatched: 7. CDR1 and CDR2 from the germline V gene are LNHNV and YYDKDF (reference sequence). This CDR3 is built from 16 residues. The CDR3 DNA sequence: TGTGCCACCAGCAGCCCACTAGCGGAGCACACAGATACGCAGTATTTT. As protein: CATSSPLAEHTDTQYF.

This clone was seen a single time. One end of the junction is discordant with germline, which a read error may explain. The gene calls are TRBV5-1 and TRBJ1-1, with D perhaps TRBD1 (5 bases). CDR1 and CDR2 from the germline V gene are SGHRS and YFSETQ. The CDR3 consists of 15 residues. The CDR3 DNA is TGCGCCCGCAGCGTGGGGCCGGGGGGGAACACTGAAGCTTTCTTT. Protein sequence: CARSVGPGGNTEAFF.